This TCR beta chain is from a study of cytomegalovirus exposure and HLA in healthy donors. Overall study results and limits: What a later analysis showed was that several of the most significant clusters appeared linked to common viral pathogens. Likely technical artifact: a cluster of highly shared sequence variants.

Germline V CDR1 and CDR2: MNHNS, SASEGT. The V and J ends lost 0 bases and 4 bases, in that order; junction bases with no gene match: 3. The CDR3 is 15 residues long. Nominally healthy donors were sampled, though unrecorded immune exposures were likely. A remark on this clone: The antigen remains unidentified.

The PCR was carried out with 60 Vbeta primers and 13 Jbeta primers. In the authors' methods: The authors later counted about 80 million unique TCR beta chains, 9.5 million to 13 million of them shared. Clones were read by immunoSEQ multiplex PCR, and TCRdb kept only the in-frame ones, dropping some. Clonal size and the V and J genes are those of that table, whereas D and trimming came from the DNA. In the table there are approximately 160,000 clones, around 76% of which are singletons. Sequencing used PBMCs. The chain couples TRBV6-1 to TRBJ2-1, with TRBD2 matching 7 bases. The clonotype comes from a woman between 40 and 50 years old in good health and CMV-seronegative. The CDR3 here is CASSEAGTMYNEQFF. The DNA of the CDR3 is TGTGCCAGCAGTGAAGCGGGGACTATGTACAATGAGCAGTTCTTC.